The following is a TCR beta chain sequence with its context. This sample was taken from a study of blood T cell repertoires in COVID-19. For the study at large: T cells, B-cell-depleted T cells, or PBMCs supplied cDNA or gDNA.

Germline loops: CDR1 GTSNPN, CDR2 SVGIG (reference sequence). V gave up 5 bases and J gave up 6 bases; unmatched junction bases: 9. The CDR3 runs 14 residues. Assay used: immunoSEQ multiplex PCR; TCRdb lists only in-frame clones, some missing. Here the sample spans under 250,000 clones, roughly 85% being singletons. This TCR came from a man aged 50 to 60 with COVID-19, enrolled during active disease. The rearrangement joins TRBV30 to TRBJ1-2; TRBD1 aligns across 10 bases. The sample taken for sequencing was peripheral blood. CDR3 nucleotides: TGTGCCTGGTCTGGGGGGACAGGGGTGAATGGCTACACCTTC. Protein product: CAWSGGTGVNGYTF.